This T cell receptor beta chain stems from a study of beta chain features in type 1 diabetes. Study-level information: No age, gender or cell yield differences were seen between patients and healthy donors. The study, taken as a whole, reports: A moderate, significant TCRB CDR3 shortening appeared in type 1 diabetes across four CD4+ subsets. High-TCR-expressing cells could be over-represented by cDNA sequencing.

Germline CDR1 is SGHNT and CDR2 is YYREEE (reference sequence). This CDR3 is built from 14 residues. V shed 5 bases, J shed 5 bases, and the junction held 6 bases outside the gene matches. Turning to this clone: Its target is not known.

Sequenced material consisted of expressed TCRB transcripts (all of the isolated RNA was reverse transcribed). The table came from immunoSEQ multiplex PCR; TCRdb's copy has only in-frame clones and leaves some out. The sample carries fewer than 300,000 clones, about 11% recorded once. This chain links TRBV5-4 with TRBJ1-5, with 8 bases that match TRBD1. Sequenced input: naive CD4+ T cells from blood. This receptor was identified in a man aged 25-45 years with type 1 diabetes. The CDR3 coding sequence is TGTGCCAGCAGTCCCGGGACAGGTTATCAGCCCCAGCATTTT. This translates into CASSPGTGYQPQHF.